This T cell receptor beta chain was retrieved from a study of blood T cell repertoires in COVID-19. Across the whole study: There were acute and convalescent COVID-19 samples, and they came from the United States, Italy and Spain.

Germline V gene lookup returns CDR1 SGDLS and CDR2 YYNGEE. This CDR3 spans 15 amino acids. V lost 2 bases to trimming and J lost 1 base; unmatched junction nucleotides: 4. Clones were sequenced by immunoSEQ multiplex PCR, and TCRdb holds only the in-frame ones, with some missing. The table has 470,000 or so clones, about 85% seen once; the top ten hold just under 2%. Comments on this clone: The sample carries other DNA sequences with the same CDR3.

The TCR originated in a woman aged 18-30 years with acute COVID-19. The genes are TRBV9 and TRBJ2-5, with 8 bases that match TRBD2. Sequencing used PBMCs or T cells enriched from blood (not recorded which). CDR3 nucleotides: TGTGCCAGCAGCGTGGCGGGGGGTACCCAAGAGACCCAGTACTTC. It translates to CASSVAGGTQETQYF.